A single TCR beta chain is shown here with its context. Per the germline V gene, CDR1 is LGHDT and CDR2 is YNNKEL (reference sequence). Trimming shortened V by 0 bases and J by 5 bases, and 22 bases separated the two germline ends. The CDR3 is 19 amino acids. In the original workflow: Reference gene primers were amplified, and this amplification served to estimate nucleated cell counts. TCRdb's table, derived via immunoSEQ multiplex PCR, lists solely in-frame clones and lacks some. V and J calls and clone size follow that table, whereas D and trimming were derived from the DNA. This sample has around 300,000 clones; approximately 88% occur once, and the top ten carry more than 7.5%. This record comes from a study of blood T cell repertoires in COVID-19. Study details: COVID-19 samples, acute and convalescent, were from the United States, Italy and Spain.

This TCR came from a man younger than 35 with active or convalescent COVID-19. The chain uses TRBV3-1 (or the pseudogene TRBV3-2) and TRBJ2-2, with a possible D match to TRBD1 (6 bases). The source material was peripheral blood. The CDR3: CASSQDQTGYDSLTGELFF. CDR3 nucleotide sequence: TGTGCCAGCAGCCAAGATCAAACAGGGTATGATTCCTTGACCGGGGAGCTGTTTTTT.